This TCR beta chain stems from a study of blood T cell repertoires in COVID-19. Across the whole study: PBMCs, B-cell-depleted T cells, or T cells provided the cDNA or gDNA that made up the material.

Participants, roughly 18 to 100 years old, spanned approximately 26 US areas. This clone was seen a single time. Profiling relied on immunoSEQ multiplex PCR, and the TCRdb table lists in-frame clones only, not all of them. The profile shows over 350,000 clones, 80% to 95% of them singletons. The CDR3 covers 14 residues. CDR1 is SGHDT, CDR2 YYEEEE, per germline. Trimming cost V 3 bases and J 5 bases; bases outside gene matches: 5. V and J are TRBV5-6 and TRBJ1-5, with 7 bases aligning to TRBD1. The clonotype was recovered from a woman aged 35 to 49 who had been exposed to COVID-19. Material for sequencing was PBMCs or T cells enriched from blood (not recorded which). The CDR3 DNA reads TGTGCCAGCAGCTGGACAGGTTCCGATCAGCCCCAGCATTTT. It yields the protein CASSWTGSDQPQHF.